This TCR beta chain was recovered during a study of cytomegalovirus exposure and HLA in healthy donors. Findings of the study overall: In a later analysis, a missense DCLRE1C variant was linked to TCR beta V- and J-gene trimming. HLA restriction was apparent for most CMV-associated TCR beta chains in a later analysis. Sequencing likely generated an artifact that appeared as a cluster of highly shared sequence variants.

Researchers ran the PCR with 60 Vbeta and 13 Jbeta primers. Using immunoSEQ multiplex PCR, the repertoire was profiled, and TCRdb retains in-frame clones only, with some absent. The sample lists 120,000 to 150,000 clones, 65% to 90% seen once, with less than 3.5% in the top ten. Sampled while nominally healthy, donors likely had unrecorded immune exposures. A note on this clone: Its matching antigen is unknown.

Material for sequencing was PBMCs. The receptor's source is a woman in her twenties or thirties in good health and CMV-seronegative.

The chain's CDR3 is CASIYWTAHTDTQYF. CDR3 DNA sequence: TGTGCCAGCATCTATTGGACAGCCCACACAGATACGCAGTATTTT. V is TRBV2 and J is TRBJ2-3; perhaps TRBD1 as D (6 bases). Germline values: CDR1 SNHLY, CDR2 FYNNEI. V was cut by 7 bases and J by 2 bases, with 16 bases left in between. This CDR3 is 15 amino acids long.